A selection of T cell receptor beta chains follows, all from one sample in a study of Ad26.COV2.S vaccination and SARS-CoV-2 variants. Data came from immunoSEQ multiplex PCR; TCRdb stores just in-frame clones and leaves some out. The profile shows hundreds of thousands of clones, more than 80% of them singletons. The sequencing here drew on peripheral blood, taken in a trial of Ad26.COV2.S vaccine versus placebo. Source of these receptors: a person aged 18-65 years who received the Ad26.COV2.S COVID-19 vaccine or a placebo. Both conserved end residues are part of each CDR3. The order of the fields is D gene, V gene, J gene, clone size, CDR3 DNA, CDR3 protein. The D gene is left open where the match is weak. The size of a clone is reported for some rows only, either as once, few or many, or as a class for expanded clones.

d_call: -
v_call: TRBV4-3
j_call: TRBJ2-4
clone_size: -
cdr3_nt: TGCGCCAGCAGCCAAGATCGTGCAGCCAAAAACATTCAGTACTTC
cdr3_aa: CASSQDRAAKNIQYF

d_call: -
v_call: TRBV20-1
j_call: TRBJ2-5
clone_size: -
cdr3_nt: TGCAGTGCCCCTTGGGGAGAGACCCAGTACTTC
cdr3_aa: CSAPWGETQYF

d_call: TRBD2
v_call: TRBV14
j_call: TRBJ2-6
clone_size: -
cdr3_nt: TGTGCCAGCAGTCGACTAGCGGGAAACTCTGGGGCCAACGTCCTGACTTTC
cdr3_aa: CASSRLAGNSGANVLTF

d_call: -
v_call: TRBV7-8
j_call: TRBJ2-6
clone_size: -
cdr3_nt: TGTGCCAGCAGCTTAGCACTGCAGACGAGATCGATCTCTGGGGCCAACGTCCTGACTTTC
cdr3_aa: CASSLALQTRSISGANVLTF

d_call: -
v_call: TRBV3-1/TRBV3-2
j_call: TRBJ2-1
clone_size: once
cdr3_nt: TGTGCCAGCAGCCAAGGCCCAATCAATGAGCAGTTCTTC
cdr3_aa: CASSQGPINEQFF

d_call: TRBD1
v_call: TRBV4-3
j_call: TRBJ2-2
clone_size: -
cdr3_nt: TGCGCCAGCAGCCAAGATGGGACAGGGGCCACCGGGGAGCTGTTTTTT
cdr3_aa: CASSQDGTGATGELFF

d_call: -
v_call: TRBV6-5
j_call: TRBJ2-7
clone_size: -
cdr3_nt: TGTGCCAGCAGACTGGGGGTCGAACAGTACTTC
cdr3_aa: CASRLGVEQYF

d_call: TRBD1
v_call: TRBV5-1
j_call: TRBJ2-6
clone_size: -
cdr3_nt: TGCGCCAGCAGTCCGGGACAGAGAATCTCTGGGGCCAACGTCCTGACTTTC
cdr3_aa: CASSPGQRISGANVLTF

d_call: -
v_call: TRBV18
j_call: TRBJ2-3
clone_size: -
cdr3_nt: TGTGCCAGCTCACGATCCGCAAGCACAGATACGCAGTATTTT
cdr3_aa: CASSRSASTDTQYF

d_call: -
v_call: TRBV7-9
j_call: TRBJ1-5
clone_size: -
cdr3_nt: TGTGCCAGCAGCTCCTCCGAGTGGACAGACAATCAGCCCCAGCATTTT
cdr3_aa: CASSSSEWTDNQPQHF

d_call: -
v_call: TRBV6-2/TRBV6-3
j_call: TRBJ1-5
clone_size: -
cdr3_nt: TGTGCCAGCAGTTCACAGCCCCAGCATTTT
cdr3_aa: CASSSQPQHF

d_call: -
v_call: TRBV20-1
j_call: TRBJ2-5
clone_size: -
cdr3_nt: TGCAGTGCTAGTTCAGGGCAAGAGACCCAGTACTTC
cdr3_aa: CSASSGQETQYF

d_call: -
v_call: TRBV20-1
j_call: TRBJ2-7
clone_size: -
cdr3_nt: TGCAGTGCTAGTCCAGGGATAGGGGTCGAGCAGTACTTC
cdr3_aa: CSASPGIGVEQYF

d_call: -
v_call: TRBV7-2
j_call: TRBJ1-5
clone_size: once
cdr3_nt: TGTGCCAGCAGCCCGTACAGCAATCAGCCCCAGCATTTT
cdr3_aa: CASSPYSNQPQHF

d_call: -
v_call: TRBV29-1
j_call: TRBJ1-2
clone_size: -
cdr3_nt: TGCAGCGTTCCCCCCCACACCTTC
cdr3_aa: CSVPPHTF

d_call: -
v_call: TRBV4-3
j_call: TRBJ2-7
clone_size: -
cdr3_nt: TGCGCCAGCAGCCAAGTGGGGGGTGACTACGAGCAGTACTTC
cdr3_aa: CASSQVGGDYEQYF

d_call: -
v_call: TRBV27
j_call: TRBJ2-2
clone_size: -
cdr3_nt: TGTGCCAGCAGTTTATTCGAAAACACCGGGGAGCTGTTTTTT
cdr3_aa: CASSLFENTGELFF

d_call: TRBD1
v_call: TRBV24-1
j_call: TRBJ2-5
clone_size: -
cdr3_nt: TGTGCCACCAGTGATTGGGCAGGGGGCAACCAAGAGACCCAGTACTTC
cdr3_aa: CATSDWAGGNQETQYF

d_call: TRBD1
v_call: TRBV19
j_call: TRBJ2-2
clone_size: -
cdr3_nt: TGTGCCAGTAGTACATCAGGGGGTAACACCGGGGAGCTGTTTTTT
cdr3_aa: CASSTSGGNTGELFF

d_call: TRBD2
v_call: TRBV7-6
j_call: TRBJ2-2
clone_size: -
cdr3_nt: TGTGCCAGCAGGATCTCTAGCGGATGGGCCGGGGAGCTGTTTTTT
cdr3_aa: CASRISSGWAGELFF

d_call: -
v_call: TRBV5-4
j_call: TRBJ2-5
clone_size: -
cdr3_nt: TGTGCCAGCAGCTTGGGTACGGCCAAAGAGACCCAGTACTTC
cdr3_aa: CASSLGTAKETQYF

d_call: TRBD1
v_call: TRBV7-2
j_call: TRBJ1-3
clone_size: once
cdr3_nt: TGTGCCAGCAGCTTGGGACAGGGGGTGGGAAACACCATATATTTT
cdr3_aa: CASSLGQGVGNTIYF

d_call: -
v_call: TRBV6-5
j_call: TRBJ2-2
clone_size: -
cdr3_nt: TGTGCCAGCACCCCGGTAGGCACCGGGGAGCTGTTTTTT
cdr3_aa: CASTPVGTGELFF

d_call: TRBD1
v_call: TRBV9
j_call: TRBJ2-1
clone_size: -
cdr3_nt: TGTGCCAGCAGCGTAAGGGGACAGGGGTGGTACAATGAGCAGTTCTTC
cdr3_aa: CASSVRGQGWYNEQFF

d_call: -
v_call: TRBV30
j_call: TRBJ1-1
clone_size: -
cdr3_nt: TGTTCAGGGACAATGCCGAACACTGAAGCTTTCTTT
cdr3_aa: CSGTMPNTEAFF

d_call: -
v_call: TRBV9
j_call: TRBJ1-5
clone_size: -
cdr3_nt: TGTGCCAGCAGCGAATGGGACATTGGCCAGCCCCAGCATTTT
cdr3_aa: CASSEWDIGQPQHF

d_call: -
v_call: TRBV12-3/TRBV12-4
j_call: TRBJ1-1
clone_size: -
cdr3_nt: TGTGCCAGCAGTTTTAATCGGGATACTGAAGCTTTCTTT
cdr3_aa: CASSFNRDTEAFF

d_call: -
v_call: TRBV12-3/TRBV12-4
j_call: TRBJ2-3
clone_size: once
cdr3_nt: TGTGCCAGCAGTTTCGGGCGAAATACGCAGTATTTT
cdr3_aa: CASSFGRNTQYF

d_call: -
v_call: TRBV6-4
j_call: TRBJ2-3
clone_size: -
cdr3_nt: TGTGCCAGCAGTGACTCTCTCAACACAGATACGCAGTATTTT
cdr3_aa: CASSDSLNTDTQYF

d_call: -
v_call: TRBV27
j_call: TRBJ1-1
clone_size: -
cdr3_nt: TGTGCCAGCAGTTTATCGGGTGGACGGTCTGAAGCTTTCTTT
cdr3_aa: CASSLSGGRSEAFF

d_call: -
v_call: TRBV2
j_call: TRBJ2-1
clone_size: -
cdr3_nt: TGTGCCAGCAGTGATCTACGGATCAATGAGCAGTTCTTC
cdr3_aa: CASSDLRINEQFF

d_call: TRBD1
v_call: TRBV30
j_call: TRBJ1-3
clone_size: -
cdr3_nt: TGTGCCTGGAGTCGGCAGGGGGCGGTTGGAAACACCATATATTTT
cdr3_aa: CAWSRQGAVGNTIYF

d_call: -
v_call: TRBV25-1
j_call: TRBJ2-7
clone_size: -
cdr3_nt: TGTGCCAGCAGTGGAGGAGGGAACCCCTACGAGCAGTACTTC
cdr3_aa: CASSGGGNPYEQYF

d_call: TRBD1
v_call: TRBV30
j_call: TRBJ2-5
clone_size: -
cdr3_nt: TGTGCCTGGTCCAGGGACAGGGGGACCCAGTACTTC
cdr3_aa: CAWSRDRGTQYF

d_call: -
v_call: TRBV11-2
j_call: TRBJ2-5
clone_size: once
cdr3_nt: TGTGCCAGCAGCTTAGGGGTCGGGAGTGGGGAGACCCAGTACTTC
cdr3_aa: CASSLGVGSGETQYF

d_call: -
v_call: TRBV6-6
j_call: TRBJ1-6
clone_size: -
cdr3_nt: TGTGCCAGCAGACCCGCGGACACGGCATCTAATTCACCCCTCCACTTT
cdr3_aa: CASRPADTASNSPLHF

d_call: -
v_call: TRBV27
j_call: TRBJ1-5
clone_size: -
cdr3_nt: TGTGCCAGCAGGACAAGAGCGGGGACTGGGAGCAATCAGCCCCAGCATTTT
cdr3_aa: CASRTRAGTGSNQPQHF

d_call: -
v_call: TRBV10-3
j_call: TRBJ2-3
clone_size: -
cdr3_nt: TGTGCCATCGGACCCACAGATACGCAGTATTTT
cdr3_aa: CAIGPTDTQYF

d_call: TRBD2
v_call: TRBV18
j_call: TRBJ2-5
clone_size: -
cdr3_nt: TGTGCCAGCTCACCACCACTAGCGGGTGAGACCCAGTACTTC
cdr3_aa: CASSPPLAGETQYF

d_call: TRBD2
v_call: TRBV7-6
j_call: TRBJ2-3
clone_size: -
cdr3_nt: TGTGCCAGCAGCTTACGGGCGGGAGTGAACACAGATACGCAGTATTTT
cdr3_aa: CASSLRAGVNTDTQYF